This T cell receptor (beta chain) was identified during a study of T cell repertoires in cytomegalovirus infection. Study context: Matching HLA type, along with CMV infection, was indicated by public TCR beta signatures.

This clonotype was picked up a small number of times. Its antigen is undetermined. The study's findings and limits: HLA-C-restricted CMV clonotypes gave the most frequent clonotype in two of eight donors.

TCRdb called the reads again in MiXCR, with one record for every CDR3 protein. The data show about 490,000 distinct CDR3 sequences, 26% seen once. Material: PBMCs. The TCR comes from a human donor in good health (CMV status not recorded). Some clones in this sample may be carry-over from other donors' samples.

The CDR3 here is CASSKNGANTGELFF. The CDR3 DNA reads TGTGCCAGTAGTAAAAATGGCGCGAACACCGGGGAGCTGTTTTTT. The rearrangement uses TRBV19 and TRBJ2-2, with D uncertain. This CDR3 has 15 amino acids. Germline CDR1 LNHDA, CDR2 SQIVND (reference sequence). Trimming removed 4 bases at V and 0 bases at J, with 9 bases between. The full variable domain, rest sourced from reference TRBV19 and TRBJ2-2, is DGGITQSPKYLFRKEGQNVTLSCEQNLNHDAMYWYRQDPGQGLRLIYYSQIVNDFQKGDIAEGYSVSREKKESFPLTVTSAQKNPTAFYLCASSKNGANTGELFFGEGSRLTVL.